This T cell receptor (beta chain) appears in the sequencing data of a study of cytomegalovirus exposure and HLA in healthy donors. The wider study: Roughly 179 million T cells yielded 100 million to 130 million unique TCR beta sequences, as an earlier analysis found.

The CDR3 has 15 amino acids. The ends lost 6 bases at V and 7 bases at J; junction bases unmatched: 7. Germline CDR1 reads LNHDA; CDR2 reads SQIVND (reference sequence). This clone appeared once. Its antigen remains unknown. Study results and caveats: The classifier reportedly diagnosed cytomegalovirus status with high sensitivity and specificity. Researchers had no immune exposure information except CMV serostatus available.

13 Jbeta primers and 60 Vbeta primers were used for the PCR. Assay used: immunoSEQ multiplex PCR; TCRdb lists only in-frame clones, some missing. Altogether 250,000 to 350,000 clones are present, 80% to 90% being singletons, with the ten largest covering roughly 4%. The chain combines TRBV19 with TRBJ2-1; 12 nucleotides match TRBD2. The sequenced sample was PBMCs. This sequence was found in a man aged 35 to 55 in good health and CMV-seropositive. As DNA, the CDR3 is TGTGCCAGTAGCAGGACTAGCGGGACTGGAAATGAGCAGTTCTTC. Its protein product is CASSRTSGTGNEQFF.